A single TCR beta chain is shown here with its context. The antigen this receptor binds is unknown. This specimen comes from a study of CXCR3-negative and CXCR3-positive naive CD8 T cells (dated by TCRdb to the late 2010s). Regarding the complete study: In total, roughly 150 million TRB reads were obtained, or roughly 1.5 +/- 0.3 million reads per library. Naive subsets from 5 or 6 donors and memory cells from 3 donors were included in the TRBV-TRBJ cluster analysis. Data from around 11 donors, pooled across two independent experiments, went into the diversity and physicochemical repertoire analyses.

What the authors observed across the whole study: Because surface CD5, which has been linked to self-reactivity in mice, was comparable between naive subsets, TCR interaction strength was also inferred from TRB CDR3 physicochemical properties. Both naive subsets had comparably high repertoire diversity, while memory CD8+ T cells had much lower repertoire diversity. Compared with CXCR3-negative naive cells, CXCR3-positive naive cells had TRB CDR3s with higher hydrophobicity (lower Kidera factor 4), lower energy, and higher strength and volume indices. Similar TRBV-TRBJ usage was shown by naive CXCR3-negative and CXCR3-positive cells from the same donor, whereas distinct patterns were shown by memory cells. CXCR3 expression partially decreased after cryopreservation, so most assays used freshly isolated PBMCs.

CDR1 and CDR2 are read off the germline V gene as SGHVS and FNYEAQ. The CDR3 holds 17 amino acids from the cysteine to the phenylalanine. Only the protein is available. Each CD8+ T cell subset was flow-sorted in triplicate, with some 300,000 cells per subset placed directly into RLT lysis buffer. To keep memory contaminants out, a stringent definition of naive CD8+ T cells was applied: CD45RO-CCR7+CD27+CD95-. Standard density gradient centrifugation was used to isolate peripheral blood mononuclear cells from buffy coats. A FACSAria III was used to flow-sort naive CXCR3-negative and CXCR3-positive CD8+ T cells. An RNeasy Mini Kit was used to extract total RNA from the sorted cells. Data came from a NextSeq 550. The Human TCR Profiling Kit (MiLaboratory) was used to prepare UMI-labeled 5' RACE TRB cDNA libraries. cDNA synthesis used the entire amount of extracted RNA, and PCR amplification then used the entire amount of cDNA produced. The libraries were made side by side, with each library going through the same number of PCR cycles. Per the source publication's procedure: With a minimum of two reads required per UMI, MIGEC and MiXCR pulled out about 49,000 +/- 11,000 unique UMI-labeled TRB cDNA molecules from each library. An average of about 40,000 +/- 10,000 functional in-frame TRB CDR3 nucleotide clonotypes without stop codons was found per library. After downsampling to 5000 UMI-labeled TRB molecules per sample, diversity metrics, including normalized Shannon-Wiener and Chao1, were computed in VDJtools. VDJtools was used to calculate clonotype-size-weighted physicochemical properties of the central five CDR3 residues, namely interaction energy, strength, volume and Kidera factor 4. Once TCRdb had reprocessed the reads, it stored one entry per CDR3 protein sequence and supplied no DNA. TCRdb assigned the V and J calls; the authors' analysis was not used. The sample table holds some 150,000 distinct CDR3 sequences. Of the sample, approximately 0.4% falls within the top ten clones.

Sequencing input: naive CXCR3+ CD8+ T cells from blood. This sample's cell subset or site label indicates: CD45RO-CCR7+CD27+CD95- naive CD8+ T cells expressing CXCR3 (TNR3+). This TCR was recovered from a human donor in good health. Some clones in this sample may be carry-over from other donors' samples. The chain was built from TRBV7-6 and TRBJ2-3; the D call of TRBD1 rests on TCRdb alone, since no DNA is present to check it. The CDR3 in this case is CASSPARDRPTWDTQYF.